Presented here are 19 T cell receptor beta chains from one specimen sequenced in a study of shared clonotypes between healthy human individuals. The method was immunoSEQ multiplex PCR; TCRdb's version includes in-frame clones alone and lacks a portion of them. The sample shows about 2 million clones, 85% to 95% of them seen only once. Source material: naive CD4+ T cells sorted from blood. The subset here: CD45RA+ positively selected. The source of these receptors is a man in his late teens or twenties in good health.

The chain combines TRBV10-3 with TRBJ2-6, with no clear D. The CDR3 covers 16 residues. Germline lookup yields CDR1 ENHRY and CDR2 SYGVKD. V lost 0 bases and J 0 bases, leaving 6 bases between the germline ends. The CDR3 bases are TGTGCCATCAGTGAGTCCTGGAGCTCTGGGGCCAACGTCCTGACTTTC. Its protein product is CAISESWSSGANVLTF.

CDR3 bases: TGTGCCAGTGGACACCCTGGAAATGAAAAACTGTTTTTT. Protein product: CASGHPGNEKLFF. The rearrangement uses TRBV6-1 and TRBJ1-4, with TRBD1 as a possible D gene (5 bases). CDR1 is MNHNS, CDR2 SASEGT, per germline. V shed 9 bases and J shed 5 bases, with 13 bases lying between them. This CDR3 is 13 amino acids long.

This chain links TRBV30 with TRBJ2-1; D might be TRBD1 (6 bases). Germline V gene sequence: CDR1 GTSNPN, CDR2 SVGIG (reference sequence). The CDR3 runs 15 residues. V lost 2 bases and J 0 bases, leaving 11 bases between the germline ends. In DNA form, the CDR3 reads TGTGCCTGGAGTCCCGGACAGTTCTCCTACAATGAGCAGTTCTTC. Protein: CAWSPGQFSYNEQFF.

With regard to this clone: In the same sample, other DNA sequences code for this CDR3. The genes are TRBV18 and TRBJ2-2; no definite D call. The length of the CDR3 is 14 residues. V was shortened by 3 bases and J by 1 base, with 6 bases between the two germline ends. Germline-derived CDR1 and CDR2 are KGHSH and LQKENI. CDR3 bases: TGTGCCAGCTCACCCACAAGGAACACCGGGGAGCTGTTTTTT. Translated: CASSPTRNTGELFF.

V gene TRBV6-1 combines with J gene TRBJ1-6; D might be TRBD1 (5 bases). The CDR3 is 14 amino acids. The V gene lost 2 bases and the J gene lost 14 bases, with 16 bases spanning the gap. Germline V gene data show CDR1 as MNHNS and CDR2 as SASEGT. The CDR3 here is CASSEWGGPVSLHF. The CDR3 DNA sequence: TGTGCCAGCAGTGAATGGGGGGGTCCGGTTTCCCTCCACTTT.

This sequence joins TRBV20-1 and TRBJ2-1; weak D call: TRBD2 (5 bases). Per the germline V gene, CDR1 is DFQATT and CDR2 is SNEGSKA (reference sequence). This CDR3 spans 11 amino acids. CDR3 DNA sequence: TGCAGCCGGACTTGGAGGAATGAGCAGTTCTTC. Translating gives CSRTWRNEQFF.

The chain uses TRBV28 and TRBJ1-3, with no clear D. The CDR3 is 15 residues long. V was pared by 3 bases and J by 0 bases, with 9 bases between. Per germline, CDR1 MDHEN and CDR2 SYDVKM. Here the CDR3 reads CASSLEGSSGNTIYF. As DNA, the CDR3 is TGTGCCAGCAGTTTGGAGGGAAGCTCTGGAAACACCATATATTTT.

V and J are TRBV5-4 and TRBJ1-6; the match to TRBD1 covers 11 bases. This CDR3 has 15 residues. The trim removed 1 base at V and 9 bases at J, leaving 3 bases unmatched. Per germline, CDR1 SGHNT and CDR2 YYREEE (reference sequence). The CDR3 DNA reads as TGTGCCAGCAGCTTGCCCGGGACAGGGGGTTCACCCCTCCACTTT. Encoded protein: CASSLPGTGGSPLHF.

The rearrangement joins TRBV15 to TRBJ2-4; D unresolved. V lost 0 bases and J lost 4, with 7 bases in between. The germline gives CDR1 LNHNV, CDR2 YYDKDF (reference sequence). The CDR3 has 14 residues. The CDR3 protein is CATSRDAGKNIQYF. CDR3 sequence (DNA): TGTGCCACCAGCAGAGACGCAGGAAAAAACATTCAGTACTTC.

The chain employs TRBV11-3 and TRBJ2-2; the D gene is possibly TRBD2 (6 bases). CDR1 SGHNT and CDR2 YENEEA come from the germline V gene. V lost 1 base to trimming and J lost 6 bases, with 12 bases between them. This CDR3 is 15 amino acids long. In DNA form, the CDR3 reads TGTGCCAGCAGCTTAGGCGGGAATACACCCGGGGAGCTGTTTTTT. Protein product: CASSLGGNTPGELFF. The full variable domain, in which reference TRBV11-3 and TRBJ2-2 provide the parts outside the CDR3, is EAGVVQSPRYKIIEKKQPVAFWCNPISGHNTLYWYLQNLGQGPELLIRYENEEAVDDSQLPKDRFSAERLKGVDSTLKIQPAELGDSAVYLCASSLGGNTPGELFFGEGSRLTVL.

The chain links TRBV6-5 to TRBJ2-3, with a possible D match to TRBD2 (7 bases). With 4 bases removed from V and 3 bases from J, the gap between germline ends came to 14 bases. This CDR3 is built from 15 residues. The V gene's germline CDR1 is MNHEY and CDR2 SVGAGI. The DNA of the CDR3 is TGTGCCAGCAGTTTAGAGGGGGGGACGACAGATACGCAGTATTTT. Translated: CASSLEGGTTDTQYF.

This clone has only one observation. The sample contains more than one DNA sequence encoding this CDR3. The chain combines TRBV18 with TRBJ1-5, with D perhaps TRBD1 (5 bases). The germline V gene encodes CDR1 KGHSH and CDR2 LQKENI. The V end lost 2 bases, the J end lost 0 bases, and 8 bases lay between the germline ends. There are 15 residues in the CDR3. The CDR3, as DNA: TGTGCCAGCTCACCAGGGGCGGATAGCAATCAGCCCCAGCATTTT. Translated, it gives CASSPGADSNQPQHF.

This chain joins TRBV11-3 and TRBJ2-2; D perhaps matches TRBD2 (6 bases). V lost 3 bases, J lost 5 bases, and 16 bases lay in between. CDR1 is SGHNT and CDR2 is YENEEA in the germline V gene. This CDR3 has 16 amino acids. The DNA for the CDR3 is TGTGCCAGCAGCTTTGGGACGGGACTTGCGACCGGGGAGCTGTTTTTT. Translation: CASSFGTGLATGELFF.

The chain employs TRBV30 and TRBJ1-5; D is unresolved. V lost 1 base to trimming and J lost 7 bases, with 8 bases between them. Germline V gives CDR1 GTSNPN, CDR2 SVGIG (reference sequence). The CDR3 contains 12 residues. The CDR3 loop is CAWSEQAQPQHF. The CDR3 DNA is TGTGCCTGGAGTGAGCAGGCCCAGCCCCAGCATTTT. Full variable domain (outside the CDR3, taken from reference TRBV30 and TRBJ1-5): SQTIHQWPATLVQPVGSPLSLECTVEGTSNPNLYWYRQAAGRGLQLLFYSVGIGQISSEVPQNLSASRPQDRQFILSSKKLLLSDSGFYLCAWSEQAQPQHFGDGTRLSIL.

The rearrangement links TRBV29-1 to TRBJ1-5; no firm D call. The V gene lost 4 bases and the J gene lost 3 bases, with 10 bases spanning the gap. This CDR3 region has 13 residues. The V gene's germline CDR1 is SQVTM and CDR2 ANQGSEA. Here the CDR3 DNA reads TGCAGCGTTGTAGAAGAATACAATCAGCCCCAGCATTTT. Its protein is CSVVEEYNQPQHF.

The V gene is TRBV4-1, the J gene TRBJ1-4; the match to TRBD1 covers 8 bases. V was clipped by 5 bases and J by 5 bases; unmatched bases: 1. This CDR3 contains 13 residues. Germline CDR1 and CDR2: MGHRA and YSYEKL. The CDR3 sequence is CASSWTGNEKLFF. Here the CDR3 DNA reads TGCGCCAGCAGCTGGACAGGGAATGAAAAACTGTTTTTT.

The V gene is TRBV4-3, the J gene TRBJ2-3; possible D gene TRBD2, 5 bases. The CDR3 has 15 amino acids. Trimming removed 0 bases at V and 3 bases at J, with 10 bases between. Germline CDR1 and CDR2: LGHNA and YSLEER. The CDR3: CASSQDRLLTDTQYF. The CDR3, as DNA: TGCGCCAGCAGCCAAGACCGACTACTGACAGATACGCAGTATTTT.

This clone was found once. The chain recombines TRBV12-5 with TRBJ1-4, with D maybe TRBD1 (5 bases). The CDR3 is 17 residues long. Germline CDR1 reads LGHNT; CDR2 reads FRNRAP. With 0 bases removed from V and 8 bases from J, the gap between germline ends came to 19 bases. The CDR3 bases are TGTGCTAGTGGTTTGGTCACTTCGCGGCAGGGAGGAGAAAAACTGTTTTTT. Protein: CASGLVTSRQGGEKLFF.

This sequence joins TRBV6-1 and TRBJ1-2; 7 bases fit TRBD1. The germline gives CDR1 MNHNS, CDR2 SASEGT. This CDR3 has 13 residues. V shed 7 bases and J 6 bases; nucleotides not matched to a gene: 8. DNA for the CDR3: TGTGCCAGCAAGGGGGCAGGGTTCGATGGCTACACCTTC. Translated, it gives CASKGAGFDGYTF.